This T cell receptor beta chain was recovered during a study of cytomegalovirus exposure and HLA in healthy donors. Study observations and caveats: Versus the approximately 720-donor mean, an Asian-associated ancestry cluster reportedly showed fewer N-insertions in a later analysis.

This clone was detected once. Antigen unknown. The PCR employed 60 Vbeta primers together with 13 Jbeta primers. Clones were read by immunoSEQ multiplex PCR, and TCRdb kept only the in-frame ones, dropping some. The sample lists about 200,000 clones, 75% to 90% occurring once. Among the donors, all were healthy bone marrow donors. Sequenced: PBMCs. The sequence derives from a woman aged 25 to 39 in good health and CMV-seronegative.

The CDR3 loop is CASSLVGENTDTQYF. For the CDR3, the DNA is TGTGCCAGCAGCTTAGTAGGGGAAAACACAGATACGCAGTATTTT. The J gene is TRBJ2-3, the V gene TRBV7-8; D may be TRBD1 (5 bases). Germline values: CDR1 SGHVS, CDR2 FQNEAQ. This CDR3 comprises 15 residues. Trimming pared 1 base from V and 2 bases from J, leaving 10 bases between. Combining the CDR3 with reference TRBV7-8 and TRBJ2-3 gives the whole variable domain GAGVSQSPRYKVAKRGQDVALRCDPISGHVSLFWYQQALGQGPEFLTYFQNEAQLDKSGLPSDRFFAERPEGSVSTLKIQRTQQEDSAVYLCASSLVGENTDTQYFGPGTRLTVL.